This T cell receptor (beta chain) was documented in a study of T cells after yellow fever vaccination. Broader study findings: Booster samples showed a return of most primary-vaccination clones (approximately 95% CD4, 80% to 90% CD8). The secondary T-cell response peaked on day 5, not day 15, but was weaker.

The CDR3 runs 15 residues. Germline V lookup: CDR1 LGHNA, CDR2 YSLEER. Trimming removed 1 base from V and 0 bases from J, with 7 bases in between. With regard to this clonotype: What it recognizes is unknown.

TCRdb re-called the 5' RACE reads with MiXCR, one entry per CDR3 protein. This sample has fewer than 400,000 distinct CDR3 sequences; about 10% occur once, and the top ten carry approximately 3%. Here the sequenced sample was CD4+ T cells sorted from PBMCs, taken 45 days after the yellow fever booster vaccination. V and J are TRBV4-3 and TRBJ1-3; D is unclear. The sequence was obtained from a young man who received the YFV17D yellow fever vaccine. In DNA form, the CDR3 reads TGCGCCAGCAGCCAAGCCAAGAGCTCTGGAAACACCATATATTTT. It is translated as CASSQAKSSGNTIYF.